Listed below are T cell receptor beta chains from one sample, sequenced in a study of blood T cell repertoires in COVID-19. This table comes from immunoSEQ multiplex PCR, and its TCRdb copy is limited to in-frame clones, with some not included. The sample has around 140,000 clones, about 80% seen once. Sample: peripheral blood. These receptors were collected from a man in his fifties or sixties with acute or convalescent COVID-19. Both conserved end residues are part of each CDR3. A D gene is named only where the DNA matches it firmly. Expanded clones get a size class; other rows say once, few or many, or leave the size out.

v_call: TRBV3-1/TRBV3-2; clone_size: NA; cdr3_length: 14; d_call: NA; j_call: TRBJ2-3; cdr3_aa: CASSPRTSTDTQYF; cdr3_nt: TGTGCCAGCAGCCCTCGGACTAGCACAGATACGCAGTATTTT
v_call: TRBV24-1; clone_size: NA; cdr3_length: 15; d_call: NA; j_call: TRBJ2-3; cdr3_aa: CATSETGTSTDTQYF; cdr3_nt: TGTGCCACCAGTGAAACAGGAACGAGCACAGATACGCAGTATTTT
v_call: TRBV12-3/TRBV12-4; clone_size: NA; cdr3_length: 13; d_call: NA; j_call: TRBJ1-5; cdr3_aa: CASSLERQGHQHF; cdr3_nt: TGTGCCAGCAGTTTAGAAAGGCAGGGCCACCAGCATTTT
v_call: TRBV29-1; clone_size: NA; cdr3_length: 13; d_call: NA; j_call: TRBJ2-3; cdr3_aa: CSAMDRKTDTQYF; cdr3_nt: TGCAGCGCGATGGACAGAAAAACAGATACGCAGTATTTT
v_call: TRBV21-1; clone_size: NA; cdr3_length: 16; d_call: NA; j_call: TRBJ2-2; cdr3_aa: CASSILWTENTGELFF; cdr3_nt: TGTGCCAGCAGCATTCTCTGGACAGAGAACACCGGGGAGCTGTTTTTT
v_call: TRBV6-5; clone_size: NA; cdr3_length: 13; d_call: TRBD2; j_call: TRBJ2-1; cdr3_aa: CASQRDQYNEQFF; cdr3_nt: TGTGCCAGCCAGCGGGACCAATACAATGAGCAGTTCTTC
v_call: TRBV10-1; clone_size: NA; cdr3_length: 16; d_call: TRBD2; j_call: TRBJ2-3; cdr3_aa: CASSRLAGRGTDTQYF; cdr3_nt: TGCGCCAGCAGCCGACTAGCGGGGCGGGGAACAGATACGCAGTATTTT
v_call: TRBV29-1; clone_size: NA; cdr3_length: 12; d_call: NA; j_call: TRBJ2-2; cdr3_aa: CSVSRDFGELFF; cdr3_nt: TGCAGCGTTTCCCGGGACTTCGGGGAGCTGTTTTTT
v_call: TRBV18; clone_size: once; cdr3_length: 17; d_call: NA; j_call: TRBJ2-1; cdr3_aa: CASSAKLGQITYNEQFF; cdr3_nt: TGTGCCAGCTCAGCTAAACTAGGACAGATAACCTACAATGAGCAGTTCTTC
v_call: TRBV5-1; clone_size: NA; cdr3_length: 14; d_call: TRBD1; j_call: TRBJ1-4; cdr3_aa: CASSPGGQGEKLFF; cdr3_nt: TGCGCCAGCAGCCCAGGGGGCCAGGGTGAAAAACTGTTTTTT
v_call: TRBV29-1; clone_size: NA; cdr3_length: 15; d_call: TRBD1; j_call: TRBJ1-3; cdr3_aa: CSAGTGLHSGNTIYF; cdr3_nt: TGCAGCGCAGGGACAGGGCTACACTCTGGAAACACCATATATTTT
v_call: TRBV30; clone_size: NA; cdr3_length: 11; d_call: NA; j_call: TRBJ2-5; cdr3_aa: CAWSPGETQYF; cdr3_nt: TGTGCCTGGAGCCCGGGGGAGACCCAGTACTTC
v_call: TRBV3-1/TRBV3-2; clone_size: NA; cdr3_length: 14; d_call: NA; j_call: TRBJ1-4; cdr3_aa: CASSTLVGGEKLFF; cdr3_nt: TGTGCCAGCAGCACATTGGTGGGGGGGGAAAAACTGTTTTTT
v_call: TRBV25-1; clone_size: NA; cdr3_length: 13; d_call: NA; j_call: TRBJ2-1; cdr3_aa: CASSRGSDNEQFF; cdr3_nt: TGTGCCAGCAGTAGAGGGTCAGACAATGAGCAGTTCTTC
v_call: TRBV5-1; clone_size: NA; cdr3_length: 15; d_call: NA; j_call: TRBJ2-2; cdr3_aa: CASSPMAGDTGELFF; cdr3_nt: TGCGCCAGCAGCCCGATGGCAGGGGACACCGGGGAGCTGTTTTTT
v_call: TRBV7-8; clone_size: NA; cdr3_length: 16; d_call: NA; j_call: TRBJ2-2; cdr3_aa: CASSLAGGKNTGELFF; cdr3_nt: TGTGCCAGCAGCTTAGCCGGGGGTAAAAACACCGGGGAGCTGTTTTTT
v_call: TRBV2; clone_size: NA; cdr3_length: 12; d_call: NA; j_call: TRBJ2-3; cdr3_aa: CASSAWGDTQYF; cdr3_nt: TGTGCCAGCAGCGCCTGGGGCGATACGCAGTATTTT
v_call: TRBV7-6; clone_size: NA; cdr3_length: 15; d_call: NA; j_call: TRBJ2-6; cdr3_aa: CASSPSRVGANVLTF; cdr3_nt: TGTGCCAGCAGCCCCTCCAGGGTTGGGGCCAACGTCCTGACTTTC
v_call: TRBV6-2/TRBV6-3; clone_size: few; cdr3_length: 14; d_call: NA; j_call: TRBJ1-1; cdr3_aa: CASSYLGADTEAFF; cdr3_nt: TGTGCCAGCAGTTATCTGGGGGCGGACACTGAAGCTTTCTTT